This T cell receptor beta chain emerged from a study of T cell responses to AZD1222 COVID-19 vaccine. Data came from immunoSEQ multiplex PCR; TCRdb stores just in-frame clones and leaves some out. The sample has under 150,000 clones, around 80% seen once. V lost 5 bases, J lost 4 bases, and 17 bases lay in between. The CDR3 extends over 15 amino acids. The germline V gene has CDR1 SGHTA and CDR2 FQGNSA. The chain recombines TRBV7-2 with TRBJ1-1, with TRBD1 as a possible D gene (6 bases). The source was peripheral blood, collected 28 days after the second AZD1222 dose. The receptor was isolated from an adult who received the AZD1222 COVID-19 vaccine. The CDR3 reads CASSPGRGASTEAFF. The CDR3 coding sequence is TGTGCCAGCAGCCCCGGCCGGGGGGCGAGCACTGAAGCTTTCTTT.